This T cell receptor (beta chain) was found in a study of blood T cell repertoires in COVID-19. For the study at large: Whether acute or convalescent, the COVID-19 samples came from the United States, Italy and Spain. T cells, B-cell-depleted T cells, or PBMCs supplied cDNA or gDNA.

Germline CDR1 and CDR2: SGDLS and YYNGEE. The CDR3 totals 17 residues. Trimming cost V 0 bases and J 0 bases; bases outside gene matches: 8. Authors' analysis steps: How many nucleated cells were present was estimated from reference gene primer amplification. Sequencing was performed with immunoSEQ multiplex PCR; in TCRdb, only in-frame clones are kept and a portion is missing. D and trimming were read from the DNA, whereas the V and J calls and clone size are those reported in that table. The data show about 76,000 clones, with roughly 80% seen just once and 15% to 20% held by the top ten. The TCR originated in a woman between 55 and 75 years old with acute or convalescent COVID-19. The sequencing input was peripheral blood. The V call is TRBV9, the J call TRBJ1-2; 7 nucleotides match TRBD1. The CDR3 here is CASSVDPRDSANYGYTF. Here the CDR3 DNA reads TGTGCCAGCAGCGTAGACCCCCGGGACAGCGCTAACTATGGCTACACCTTC.